These T cell receptor beta chains were read from a single sample in a study of shared clonotypes between healthy human individuals. Produced via immunoSEQ multiplex PCR; TCRdb's table is partial and in-frame only. The data hold some 2,000,000 clones, with approximately 96% observed a single time. The sample was naive CD4+ T cells sorted from blood. These receptors were obtained from a man aged 18 to 35 in good health. CDR3s include the opening cysteine and the closing phenylalanine or tryptophan. The D gene is left open where the match is weak. Rows give clone size only sometimes, using once, few, many, or a class for an expanded clone.

clone_size cdr3_length j_call d_call v_call cdr3_nt cdr3_aa
NA 14 TRBJ1-2 TRBD1 TRBV30 TGTGCCTGGACCCGACAGGGGGCGTACTATGGCTACACCTTC CAWTRQGAYYGYTF
NA 16 TRBJ1-2 NA TRBV15 TGTGCCACCAGCAGAGATGGAACAGGCTCGAACTATGGCTACACCTTC CATSRDGTGSNYGYTF
NA 15 TRBJ2-1 TRBD1 TRBV18 TGTGCCAGCTCGGGCGGACAGGGACCAGCCAATGAGCAGTTCTTC CASSGGQGPANEQFF
once 14 TRBJ2-5 TRBD2 TRBV25-1 TGTGCCAGCAGTGTGGCAGGCGGGGGAGAGACCCAGTACTTC CASSVAGGGETQYF
NA 16 TRBJ2-6 TRBD1 TRBV11-2 TGTGCCAGCAGCACCGGACAGGGACAAAGGGCCAACGTCCTGACTTTC CASSTGQGQRANVLTF
NA 14 TRBJ2-7 NA TRBV7-9 TGTGCCAGCAGCTTAGCGTCGATGTCCTACGAGCAGTACTTC CASSLASMSYEQYF
NA 16 TRBJ2-7 TRBD1 TRBV7-2 TGTGCCAGCAGTTTTACGCCCACAGGGGATGGGAGCGAGCAGTACTTC CASSFTPTGDGSEQYF
once 15 TRBJ1-4 TRBD1 TRBV28 TGTGCCAGCAGCCCAACCGGGACAGTAAATGAAAAACTGTTTTTT CASSPTGTVNEKLFF
NA 15 TRBJ2-5 NA TRBV6-5 TGTGCCAGCAGTTACAGGGGGGAGTACCAAGAGACCCAGTACTTC CASSYRGEYQETQYF
once 13 TRBJ2-5 NA TRBV6-1 TGTGCCAGCAGTGAAATCCCTAAAGAGACCCAGTACTTC CASSEIPKETQYF
NA 11 TRBJ2-3 TRBD2 TRBV6-1 TGTGCCAGCAGTGAAGAGTCGGGAGGGTATTTT CASSEESGGYF
NA 14 TRBJ1-2 NA TRBV6-1 TGTGCCAGCAGTGAACCGGGGAGGGCCAATGGCTACACCTTC CASSEPGRANGYTF
NA 14 TRBJ1-5 NA TRBV15 TGTGCCACCAGCAGAGTGATCAGTGGTCAGCCCCAGCATTTT CATSRVISGQPQHF
NA 11 TRBJ2-5 NA TRBV6-6 TGTGCCAGCAGGACAGCGGAGACCCAGTACTTC CASRTAETQYF
once 13 TRBJ1-2 NA TRBV28 TGTGCCAGCGGGCCACCGCTGGGTTATGGCTACACCTTC CASGPPLGYGYTF